The entry below gives a single TCR beta chain sequence along with its context. The target antigen is unknown. The data derive from a study of cytomegalovirus exposure and HLA in healthy donors. Looking at the study overall: Early released data comprised 80 million or so unique TCRs from HLA-typed donors.

The PCR used 60 Vbeta and 13 Jbeta primers. Sequenced by immunoSEQ multiplex PCR; TCRdb stores in-frame clones only, minus some. The top ten hold approximately 2% of the sample, which has fewer than 130,000 clones, approximately 84% seen once. Germline loops: CDR1 MNHNS, CDR2 SASEGT. Trimming removed 1 base from V and 3 bases from J, with 13 bases in between. CDR3 length equals 15 residues. The study, taken as a whole, reports: About 87% or about 30% of the time was how often most TCR beta V segments were productive, according to an earlier analysis. There were 150 to 200 TCR beta chains listed as cytomegalovirus-associated.

The sample consisted of PBMCs. This receptor was identified in a man aged 35 to 55 in good health and CMV-seronegative. J is TRBJ2-7 and V is TRBV6-1; unclear D gene. The CDR3 DNA follows: TGTGCCAGCAGTGAAGTTCAGGCGTCCTACTACGAGCAGTACTTC. Its protein product is CASSEVQASYYEQYF.